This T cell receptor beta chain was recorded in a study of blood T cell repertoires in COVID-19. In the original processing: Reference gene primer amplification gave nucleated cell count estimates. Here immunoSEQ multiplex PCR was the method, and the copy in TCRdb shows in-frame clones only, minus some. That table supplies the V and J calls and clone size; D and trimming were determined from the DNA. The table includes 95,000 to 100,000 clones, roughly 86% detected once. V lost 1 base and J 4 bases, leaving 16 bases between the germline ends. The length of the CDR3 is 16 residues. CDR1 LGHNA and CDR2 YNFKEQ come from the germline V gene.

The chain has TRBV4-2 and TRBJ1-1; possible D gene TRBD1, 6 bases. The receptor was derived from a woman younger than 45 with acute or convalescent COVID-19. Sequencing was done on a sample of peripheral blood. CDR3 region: CASSQVPQGALTEAFF. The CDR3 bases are TGTGCCAGCAGCCAAGTTCCACAGGGTGCTCTCACTGAAGCTTTCTTT.